Reported below is one T cell receptor beta chain. The antigen is not known. The sample comes from a study of cytomegalovirus exposure and HLA in healthy donors. Whole-study findings and limits: Excluded were some V segments that proved indistinguishable, including TRBV6-2 and TRBV6-3.

The ends lost 2 bases at V and 4 bases at J; junction bases unmatched: 4. The CDR3 covers 14 residues. Per the germline V gene, CDR1 is SGHRS and CDR2 is YFSETQ. PCR primers comprised 60 Vbeta and 13 Jbeta primers. Assay: immunoSEQ multiplex PCR; the TCRdb copy retains only in-frame clones and omits some. The table shows over 200,000 clones, with 82% occurring only once. The sample taken for sequencing was PBMCs. This clonotype was obtained from a woman between 35 and 50 years old in good health and CMV-seropositive. The rearrangement uses TRBV5-1 and TRBJ2-7; 9 positions agree with TRBD1. CDR3 nucleotide sequence: TGCGCCAGCAGCTTCAGGACAGGGGAATACGAGCAGTACTTC. This gives the protein CASSFRTGEYEQYF.